This T cell receptor (beta chain) stems from a study of blood T cell repertoires in COVID-19. As for the study in general: Some COVID-19 samples were acute and others convalescent; all came from the United States, Italy and Spain.

Note on this clone: The sample carries other DNA sequences with the same CDR3.

The table came from immunoSEQ multiplex PCR; TCRdb's copy has only in-frame clones and leaves some out. This repertoire shows about 520,000 clones, approximately 85% found once; its top ten account for roughly 3.2%. The specimen was peripheral blood. This receptor was obtained from a human donor in a cohort sampled during active COVID-19.

The CDR3 DNA reads TGCGCCAGCAGCTTGGACGTGAGCTCCTACAATGAGCAGTTCTTC. Protein product: CASSLDVSSYNEQFF. The gene calls are TRBV5-1 and TRBJ2-1, with no clear D. The CDR3 length is 15 residues. Trimming shortened V by 0 bases and J by 0 bases, and 7 bases separated the two germline ends. In germline, CDR1 is SGHRS, CDR2 YFSETQ.